One T cell receptor beta chain is described in this entry. What it binds is not known. Sequencing was performed with immunoSEQ multiplex PCR; in TCRdb, only in-frame clones are kept and a portion is missing. Here the sample spans under 90,000 clones, approximately 91% being singletons. These data originate in a study of identifying expanded T cells in peripheral blood. Study-wide points: Approximately two-week clone count variance significantly increased as total template count grew. Technical replicates showed roughly 1.2 changed clones; two weeks about 16; four weeks 19.

The CDR3 has 14 residues. The ends were cut back, 2 bases at V and 5 bases at J, with 7 bases in the middle. Per germline, CDR1 MDHEN and CDR2 SYDVKM. Healthy donors had no documented immune events, such as infections, while sampled. The source material was blood. The origin of this receptor is a person aged 18 to 69 in good health. V and J are TRBV28 and TRBJ1-6; D is uncertain. The CDR3: CASSLSQHNSPLHF. The CDR3 coding sequence is TGTGCCAGCAGTTTAAGTCAGCATAATTCACCCCTCCACTTT.